The 8 T cell receptor beta chains listed next were all sequenced from one sample in a study of beta chain features in type 1 diabetes. Every isolated RNA sample was fully reverse transcribed, so sequencing captured expressed TCRB transcripts. Assay used: immunoSEQ multiplex PCR; TCRdb lists only in-frame clones, some missing. Of fewer than 350,000 clones detected, 15% appear once; the ten largest clones hold around 0.015%. No antigens are known for them. Regarding the study as a whole: Among patients with Type 1 diabetes, TCRB CDR3s were moderately but significantly shorter in every one of the four CD4+ subsets.

The specimen sequenced was naive CD4+ T cells from blood. These TCRs come from a man between 18 and 35 years old with type 1 diabetes.

This clone was counted between two and nine times. CDR3 sequence (DNA): TGTGCCAGCAGCTCCCACTCTAGCGGGGGGGCCTCCCCAGATACGCAGTATTTT. Translated: CASSSHSSGGASPDTQYF. This chain uses TRBV7-2 with TRBJ2-3, with 12 nucleotides matching TRBD2. J gave up 4 bases and V 4 bases, and 12 bases lay outside the gene matches. Germline CDR1 and CDR2: SGHTA and FQGNSA. CDR3 length: 18 residues.

The chain joins TRBV4-2 to TRBJ2-1; 12 nucleotides match TRBD2. CDR1 is LGHNA, CDR2 YNFKEQ, per germline. V lost 1 base and J lost 9; bases outside the gene matches: 4. The CDR3 spans 15 residues. The CDR3 spells CASSQASGRALEQFF. CDR3 nucleotides: TGTGCCAGCAGCCAAGCTAGCGGGAGGGCCCTTGAGCAGTTCTTC.

Only a few counts were recorded for this clone. J is TRBJ2-3 and V is TRBV7-2, with D hard to call. This CDR3 has 16 residues. Trimming took 4 bases from V and 0 from J, leaving 14 bases between them. CDR1 is SGHTA, CDR2 FQGNSA, per germline. The CDR3 DNA is TGTGCCAGCAGCTCCCTCGGTACCGCTAGCACAGATACGCAGTATTTT. It translates to CASSSLGTASTDTQYF.

For this clone: At the DNA level, this CDR3 is encoded by other sequences in the same sample as well. The rearrangement joins TRBV5-1 to TRBJ2-5, with 8 bases fitting TRBD1. Germline CDR1 SGHRS, CDR2 YFSETQ. CDR3 length equals 14 residues. The junction had 7 bases not matched to a gene; V was cut back by 4 bases and J by 5 bases. CDR3: CASSPGQGLETQYF. CDR3 bases: TGCGCCAGCAGCCCTGGACAGGGTCTGGAGACCCAGTACTTC.

The chain is built from TRBV6-6 and TRBJ2-5; 9 bases are shared with TRBD1. Germline lookup yields CDR1 MNHNY and CDR2 SVGAGI (reference sequence). V lost 6 bases, J lost 4 bases, and 6 bases stayed unmatched. The length of the CDR3 is 14 residues. The CDR3 DNA follows: TGTGCCAGCAGACCACAGGGGGCGGGAGAGACCCAGTACTTC. Translating it yields CASRPQGAGETQYF.

The V call is TRBV29-1, the J call TRBJ2-1; D is unresolved. V was shortened by 5 bases and J by 6 bases, with 11 bases between the two germline ends. The CDR3 runs 12 residues. From germline, CDR1 is SQVTM and CDR2 ANQGSEA. The CDR3 DNA sequence: TGCAGCGTTATGTTTCCTAGCAATGAGCAGTTCTTC. Its protein is CSVMFPSNEQFF.

The chain joins TRBV28 to TRBJ2-7, with D perhaps matching TRBD1 (6 bases). The CDR3 contains 14 residues. CDR1 is MDHEN, CDR2 SYDVKM, per germline. The germline V and J ends were trimmed by 5 bases and 2 bases, with 13 bases remaining between them. The CDR3 sequence is CASSNHRVPYEQYF. DNA of the CDR3: TGTGCCAGCAGTAACCACAGGGTCCCCTACGAGCAGTACTTC. Full variable domain (rest looked up from reference TRBV28 and TRBJ2-7): DVKVTQSSRYLVKRTGEKVFLECVQDMDHENMFWYRQDPGLGLRLIYFSYDVKMKEKGDIPEGYSVSREKKERFSLILESASTNQTSMYLCASSNHRVPYEQYFGPGTRLTVT.

The table lists this clone with a few counts. V usage is TRBV25-1 and J usage is TRBJ2-5, with 8 positions matching TRBD2. This CDR3 region has 17 residues. Germline V gene lookup returns CDR1 MGHDK and CDR2 SYGVNS. V lost 2 bases and J lost 5; bases outside the gene matches: 13. In nucleotides, the CDR3 is TGTGCCAGCAGTGAAGGCGCGGGGGGCTATACTAGGGAGACCCAGTACTTC. Translation gives CASSEGAGGYTRETQYF.